Sequencing of this T cell receptor (beta chain) was carried out in a study of blood T cells in healthy people across ages. Germline CDR1 reads SGHVS; CDR2 reads FQNEAQ. The CDR3 length is 14 residues. Investigators took 9.5 to 10 milliliters of peripheral blood from every donor. General observations from the study: It was held that the diversity estimates obtained from one million T cells were underestimates. The study lacked donor CMV status, which possibly confounded expanded clonotype changes.

A second PCR, run for roughly 7 to 12 cycles, used a sample-barcoded 5' primer plus a J-beta primer mix. From the 5' RACE reads, TCRdb called clonotypes with MiXCR, one entry per CDR3 protein. The data contain 1.5 million to 1.8 million distinct CDR3 sequences, approximately 39% of them seen just once; the ten biggest clones take up about 3.8%. To note about this clonotype: Its antigen is currently unknown.

The sequence came from a woman aged 18-35 years in good health. The chain employs TRBV7-8 and TRBJ2-1; 7 nucleotides agree with TRBD2. The DNA end is more similar to TRBJ2-7, so the J call may be wrong. What was sequenced was blood. For the CDR3, the DNA is TGTGCCAGCAGTGAGGCTAGCGGTTACAATGAGCAGTACTTC. It encodes CASSEASGYNEQYF.